Below, 2 T cell receptor beta chains from the same sample are listed, as sequenced in a study of hypomethylating agent response in myelodysplastic syndrome. Measured with immunoSEQ multiplex PCR; TCRdb has only the in-frame clones, and not every one. The data hold 3,000 to 3,500 clones, with almost 85% observed a single time. This material consisted of bone marrow, taken before or after starting hypomethylating agent treatment for myelodysplastic syndrome (not recorded which). The receptors were sampled from a human donor with myelodysplastic syndrome.

This chain connects TRBV19 to TRBJ2-3, with D possibly being TRBD2 (6 bases). This CDR3 has 15 amino acids. Germline assignment: CDR1 LNHDA and CDR2 SQIVND (reference sequence). Trimming stripped 1 base from V and 3 bases from J, with 11 bases between. The CDR3 here is CASSIAGESTDTQYF. CDR3 coding DNA: TGTGCCAGTAGTATAGCGGGAGAGAGTACAGATACGCAGTATTTT.

This chain connects TRBV7-9 to TRBJ1-1, with no clear D. With 6 bases removed from V and 8 bases from J, the gap between germline ends came to 19 bases. This CDR3 region has 14 residues. Germline CDR1 and CDR2: SEHNR and FQNEAQ (reference sequence). CDR3 residues: CASRPLGGEGEAFF. The CDR3 DNA sequence: TGTGCCAGCAGACCCCTAGGCGGGGAGGGAGAAGCTTTCTTT.